This T cell receptor beta chain stems from a study of T cell changes during pregnancy in multiple sclerosis (dated by TCRdb to the late 2010s). Regarding the study in general: The study examined how the T cell repertoire changed over the course of pregnancy in women with multiple sclerosis.

Receptors were amplified or captured by the immunoSEQ multiplex PCR assay. The source is immuneACCESS, and TCRdb retained only in-frame sequences with V and J called. Part of the clones is not carried over; for the studies checked, unresolved V genes explain less than half of this, and the remainder is unexplained. This sample is represented by approximately 49,000 clones; 88% of them were singletons. The ten largest clones capture roughly 1.2% of the sample. With regard to this clone: Its antigen is not yet known. Nothing much larger sits one base from this clone, and base qualities are not available.

Looking up the germline V gene yields CDR1 KGHSH and CDR2 LQKENI. The CDR3 goes from the cysteine to the phenylalanine over 15 residues. Only the CDR3 portion is preserved as DNA: 45 bases, with reading frame beginning at the first base. Relative to germline, V is 3 bases shorter and J is 2 bases shorter, with 10 bases between their ends. In this chain, TRBV18 is recombined with TRBJ1-4; the best D guess is TRBD1, with 5 bases matching. This TCR was sampled from a female donor with multiple sclerosis, enrolled in a pregnancy study. Sequencing was performed on CD4+ T cells from peripheral blood mononuclear cells, taken in the second trimester of pregnancy. The encoded CDR3 is CASSPPGNTNEKLFF. The nucleotide sequence reads TGTGCCAGCTCACCGCCAGGGAACACTAATGAAAAACTGTTTTTT.